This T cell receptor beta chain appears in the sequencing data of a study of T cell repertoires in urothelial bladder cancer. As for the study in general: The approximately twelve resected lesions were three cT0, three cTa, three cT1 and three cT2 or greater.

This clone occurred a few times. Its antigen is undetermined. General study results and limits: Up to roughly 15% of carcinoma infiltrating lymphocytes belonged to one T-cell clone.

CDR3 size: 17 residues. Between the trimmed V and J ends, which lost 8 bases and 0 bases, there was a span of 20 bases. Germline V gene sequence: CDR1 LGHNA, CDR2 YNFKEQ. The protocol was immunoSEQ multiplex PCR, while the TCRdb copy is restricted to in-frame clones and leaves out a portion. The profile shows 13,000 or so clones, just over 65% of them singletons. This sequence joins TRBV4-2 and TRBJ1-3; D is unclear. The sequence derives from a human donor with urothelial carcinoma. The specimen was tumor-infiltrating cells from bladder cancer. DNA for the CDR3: TGTGCCAGCGCACCCCCAGGCGAACTGTCCTCTGGAAACACCATATATTTT. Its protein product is CASAPPGELSSGNTIYF.